Below, 5 T cell receptor beta chains from the same sample are listed, as sequenced in a study of vaccination and CD4 T cells after COVID-19. The time point here: late sampling 161 to 241 days after vaccination in three convalescent patients. Treatment defined: approximately 9-day PBMC culture with coronavirus spike peptide pools or control peptides (ViraFEST assay). Their cognate antigens are unknown. Cultured CD4+ T cell DNA underwent sequencing with the Oncomine TCR Beta short-read assay. MiXCR was run by TCRdb on the PCR reads, yielding one entry per CDR3 protein. The sample includes 20,000 to 25,000 distinct CDR3 sequences, roughly 50% of them seen just once. The sample consisted of CD4+ T cells from blood, cultured in vitro, taken about 7 months after SARS-CoV-2 vaccination. These receptors were obtained from a human donor who had recovered from COVID-19.

This clonotype was counted between two and nine times. The chain links TRBV15 to TRBJ1-5, with D perhaps matching TRBD1 (6 bases). The CDR3 sequence is 15 residues long. Trimming cost V 2 bases and J 1 base, with 9 bases left between them. The germline V gene encodes CDR1 LNHNV and CDR2 YYDKDF (reference sequence). Here the CDR3 reads CATSRLRGSNQPQHF. In DNA form, the CDR3 reads TGTGCCACCAGCAGACTTAGGGGGAGCAATCAGCCCCAGCATTTT.

Note on this clonotype: Since a much larger clone is just one base distant, this may be a read error. The rearrangement uses TRBV12-3 or TRBV12-4 and TRBJ2-5; 12 nucleotides match TRBD2. CDR3 length: 16 residues. V lost 1 base, J lost 5 bases, and 5 bases stayed unmatched. CDR3 amino acids: CASSLGLAGARETQYF. The DNA of the CDR3 is TGTGCCAGCAGTTTAGGACTAGCGGGGGCCCGGGAGACCCAGTACTTC.

J is TRBJ2-3 and V is TRBV7-3; TRBD2 agrees at 8 bases. CDR1 and CDR2 (germline): SGHTA, FQGTGA. V shed 4 bases and J 3 bases; nucleotides not matched to a gene: 6. The CDR3 is made up of 15 amino acids. CDR3 in DNA: TGTGCCAGCAGCTCTGGCGGACTAGCAACAGATACGCAGTATTTT. Its protein is CASSSGGLATDTQYF.

This chain links TRBV6-1 with TRBJ2-7, with no clear D. V lost 7 bases to trimming and J lost 2 bases, with 12 bases between them. The CDR3 runs 13 residues. Germline CDR1 and CDR2: MNHNS and SASEGT. In DNA form, the CDR3 reads TGTGCCAGCAATCGAGTGGGCACCTACGAGCAGTACTTC. This sequence encodes CASNRVGTYEQYF.

In the case of this clonotype: A read error may account for a junction end that differs from germline. V is TRBV20-1 and J is TRBJ2-5; the D call may be TRBD1 or TRBD2 (5 bases each). The CDR3 spans 12 residues. Per the germline V gene, CDR1 is DFQATT and CDR2 is SNEGSKA (reference sequence). This CDR3 is CSAWDARETQHF. The CDR3 region has the DNA TGCAGTGCTTGGGACGCAAGGGAGACCCAGCACTTC.